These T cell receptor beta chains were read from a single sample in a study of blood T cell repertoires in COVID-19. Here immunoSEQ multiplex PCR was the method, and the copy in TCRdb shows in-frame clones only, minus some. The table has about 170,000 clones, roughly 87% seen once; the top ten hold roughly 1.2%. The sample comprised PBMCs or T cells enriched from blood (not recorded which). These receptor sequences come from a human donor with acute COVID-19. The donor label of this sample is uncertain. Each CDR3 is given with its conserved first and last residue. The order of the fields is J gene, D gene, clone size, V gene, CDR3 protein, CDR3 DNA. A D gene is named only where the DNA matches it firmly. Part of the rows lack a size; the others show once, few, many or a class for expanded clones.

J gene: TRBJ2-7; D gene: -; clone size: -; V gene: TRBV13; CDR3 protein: CASSPVSQYEQYF; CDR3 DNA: TGTGCCAGCAGCCCGGTGAGTCAATACGAGCAGTACTTC
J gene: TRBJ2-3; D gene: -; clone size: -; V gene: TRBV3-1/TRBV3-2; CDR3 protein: CASSQDPLDSNDTQYF; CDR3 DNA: TGTGCCAGCAGCCAAGACCCACTCGACAGTAATGATACGCAGTATTTT
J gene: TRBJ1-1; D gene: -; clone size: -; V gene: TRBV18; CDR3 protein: CASSPRVVSGGMNTEAFF; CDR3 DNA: TGTGCCAGCTCACCACGTGTGGTGTCCGGGGGGATGAACACTGAAGCTTTCTTT
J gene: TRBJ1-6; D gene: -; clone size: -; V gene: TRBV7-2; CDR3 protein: CASSSNRVGSPLHF; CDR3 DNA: TGTGCCAGCAGCTCGAACAGGGTCGGATCACCCCTCCACTTT
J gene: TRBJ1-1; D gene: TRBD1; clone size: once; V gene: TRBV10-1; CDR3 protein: CATLMMTGITNTEAFF; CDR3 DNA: TGCGCCACCCTTATGATGACAGGGATAACGAACACTGAAGCTTTCTTT
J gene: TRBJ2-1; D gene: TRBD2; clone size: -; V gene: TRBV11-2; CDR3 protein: CASSQGLAGGGGYEQFF; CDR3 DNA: TGTGCCAGCAGCCAAGGACTAGCGGGGGGCGGGGGCTATGAGCAGTTCTTC
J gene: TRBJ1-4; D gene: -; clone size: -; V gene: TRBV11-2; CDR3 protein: CASRPVGANEKLFF; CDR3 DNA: TGTGCCAGCAGACCAGTCGGGGCTAATGAAAAACTGTTTTTT
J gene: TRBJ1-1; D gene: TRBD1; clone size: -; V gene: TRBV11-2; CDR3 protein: CASSPTGQGWTEAFF; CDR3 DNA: TGTGCCAGCAGCCCGACGGGACAGGGGTGGACTGAAGCTTTCTTT
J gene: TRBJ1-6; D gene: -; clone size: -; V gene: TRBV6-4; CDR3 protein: CASSQSRENSPLHF; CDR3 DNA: TGTGCCAGCAGTCAATCTCGGGAAAATTCACCCCTCCACTTT
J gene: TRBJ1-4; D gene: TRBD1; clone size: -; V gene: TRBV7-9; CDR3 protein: CASSLTGTGSEKLFF; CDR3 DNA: TGTGCCAGCAGTCTTACCGGGACAGGTTCTGAAAAACTGTTTTTT
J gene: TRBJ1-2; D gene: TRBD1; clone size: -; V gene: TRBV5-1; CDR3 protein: CASSLGTGGDGYTF; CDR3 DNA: TGCGCCAGCAGCTTGGGGACAGGGGGAGATGGCTACACCTTC
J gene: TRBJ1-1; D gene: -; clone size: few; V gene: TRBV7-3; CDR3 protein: CASSFDGFSGAFF; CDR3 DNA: TGTGCCAGCAGCTTCGACGGGTTTTCGGGAGCTTTCTTT
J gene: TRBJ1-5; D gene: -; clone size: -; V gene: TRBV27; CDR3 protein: CASSLVGGDNQPQHF; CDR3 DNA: TGTGCCAGCAGTCTTGTGGGGGGGGACAATCAGCCCCAGCATTTT
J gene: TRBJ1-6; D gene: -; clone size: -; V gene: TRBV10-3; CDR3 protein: CAISEGPGNNSPLHF; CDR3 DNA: TGTGCCATCAGTGAGGGCCCCGGGAATAATTCACCCCTCCACTTT
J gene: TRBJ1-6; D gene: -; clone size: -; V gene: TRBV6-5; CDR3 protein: CASRRDYNSPLHF; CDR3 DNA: TGTGCCAGCAGGAGAGACTATAATTCACCCCTCCACTTT
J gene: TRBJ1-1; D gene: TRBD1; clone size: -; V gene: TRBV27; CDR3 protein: CASSKGQGMLNTEAFF; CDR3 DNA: TGTGCCAGCAGTAAAGGACAGGGGATGCTGAACACTGAAGCTTTCTTT
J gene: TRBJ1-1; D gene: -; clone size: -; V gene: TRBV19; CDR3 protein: CASSIGFQGHTEAFF; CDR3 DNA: TGTGCCAGTAGTATAGGTTTTCAGGGTCACACTGAAGCTTTCTTT
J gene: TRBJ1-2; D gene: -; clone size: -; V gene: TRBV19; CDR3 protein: CASSIAGGSNYGYTF; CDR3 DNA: TGTGCCAGTAGTATAGCGGGGGGCAGTAACTATGGCTACACCTTC